These 20 T cell receptor beta chains share one sample of origin, sequenced in a study of OX40 agonist ivuxolimab in advanced cancers. Only in-frame clones appear in the TCRdb table, and some are missing; sequencing was by immunoSEQ multiplex PCR. The table records about 79,000 clones, 70% to 90% of them present only once. Source: CD4+ or CD8+ T cells sorted from blood, taken in a trial of the OX40 agonist ivuxolimab. The receptor set was obtained from an adult with an advanced solid tumor such as melanoma, head and neck, liver or kidney cancer.

This chain links TRBV2 with TRBJ2-7; D gene ambiguous. Germline CDR1 SNHLY, CDR2 FYNNEI. V was cut by 10 bases and J by 4 bases, with 23 bases left in between. This CDR3 contains 15 residues. Here the CDR3 reads CANIGDSFGIYEQYF. The DNA for the CDR3 is TGTGCCAACATCGGAGATAGCTTTGGAATATACGAGCAGTACTTC.

The chain is built from TRBV6-6 and TRBJ2-2; perhaps TRBD1 as D (6 bases). With 4 bases removed from V and 7 bases from J, the gap between germline ends came to 16 bases. The CDR3 runs 15 residues. The V gene's germline CDR1 is MNHNY and CDR2 SVGAGI (reference sequence). The DNA for the CDR3 is TGTGCCAGCAGTTCCATGGGACATCTCGGCGGGGAGCTGTTTTTT. This encodes CASSSMGHLGGELFF.

This chain links TRBV5-4 with TRBJ1-1; 12 bases align to TRBD1. The CDR3 is made up of 17 amino acids. Trimming took 0 bases from V and 5 from J; bases not matched to a gene: 8. The germline V gene has CDR1 SGHNT and CDR2 YYREEE (reference sequence). CDR3 bases: TGTGCCAGCAGCTTGGGGGACAGGGGGCGCCTGGGTACTGAAGCTTTCTTT. It encodes CASSLGDRGRLGTEAFF.

This clone was observed a handful of times. CDR3 nucleotide sequence: TGTGCCAGCAGCTTGGAAATGCCAGCCTCTGGAAACACCATATATTTT. Amino acid sequence: CASSLEMPASGNTIYF. This chain links TRBV5-8 with TRBJ1-3; D ambiguous. Germline CDR1 reads SGHTS; CDR2 reads YDEGEE. The CDR3 is 16 residues long. Trimming took off 0 bases at V and 0 bases at J, with 10 bases between the two ends.

This chain uses TRBV28 with TRBJ2-3, with D uncertain. Between the trimmed V and J ends, which lost 5 bases and 5 bases, there was a span of 5 bases. This CDR3 comprises 11 residues. CDR1 and CDR2 from the germline V gene are MDHEN and SYDVKM. CDR3 loop: CASSAIDTQYF. CDR3 DNA: TGTGCCAGCAGTGCAATAGATACGCAGTATTTT.

The chain uses TRBV19 and TRBJ2-5, with 7 bases identical to TRBD2. CDR1 is LNHDA, CDR2 SQIVND, per germline (reference sequence). V was clipped by 3 bases and J by 4 bases; unmatched bases: 5. CDR3 length: 14 amino acids. The DNA of the CDR3 is TGTGCCAGTAGTATGGGAGGGCTGGGAGAGACCCAGTACTTC. This sequence encodes CASSMGGLGETQYF. The whole variable domain, remainder taken from reference TRBV19 and TRBJ2-5, is DGGITQSPKYLFRKEGQNVTLSCEQNLNHDAMYWYRQDPGQGLRLIYYSQIVNDFQKGDIAEGYSVSREKKESFPLTVTSAQKNPTAFYLCASSMGGLGETQYFGPGTRLLVL.

The V and J genes are TRBV2 and TRBJ2-1; 7 nucleotides agree with TRBD1. This CDR3 has 16 residues. CDR1 and CDR2 (germline): SNHLY, FYNNEI. V lost 7 bases, J lost 0 bases, and 9 bases stayed unmatched. CDR3 nucleotide sequence: TGTGCCAGCACGACAACCGGGACAGTCTCCTACAATGAGCAGTTCTTC. Amino acids: CASTTTGTVSYNEQFF.

The V and J genes are TRBV6-1 and TRBJ2-7; 7 bases fit TRBD2. CDR1 is MNHNS, CDR2 SASEGT, per germline. The CDR3 extends over 14 amino acids. Germline trimming cut 6 bases from V and 2 bases from J; bases unmatched to any gene: 7. CDR3 coding DNA: TGTGCCAGCAGGCGGGGAGGGGAAACCTACGAGCAGTACTTC. Its protein product is CASRRGGETYEQYF.

The chain is built from TRBV6-1 and TRBJ1-1; 8 bases map to TRBD1. Germline V lookup: CDR1 MNHNS, CDR2 SASEGT. V lost 7 bases and J lost 5; bases outside the gene matches: 6. The length of the CDR3 is 13 residues. CDR3 amino acids: CASIGQGETEAFF. The CDR3 nucleotides are TGTGCCAGCATCGGACAGGGTGAGACTGAAGCTTTCTTT.

This clone was seen only once. This chain uses TRBV30 with TRBJ2-1; 7 bases are shared with TRBD2. The CDR3 is 15 amino acids. Trimming took 6 bases from V and 0 from J; bases not matched to a gene: 8. CDR1 GTSNPN and CDR2 SVGIG come from the germline V gene (reference sequence). CDR3 nucleotide sequence: TGTGCCTGCCCCAAGGCGGGAGCCTCCTACAATGAGCAGTTCTTC. Protein sequence: CACPKAGASYNEQFF.

The chain couples TRBV7-9 to TRBJ1-4; D ambiguous. CDR1 is SEHNR, CDR2 FQNEAQ, per germline (reference sequence). Trimming took 3 bases from V and 6 from J, leaving 2 bases between them. The CDR3 has 11 residues. The CDR3 region is CASSFDEKLFF. The DNA for the CDR3 is TGTGCCAGCAGCTTTGATGAAAAACTGTTTTTT.

The J gene is TRBJ2-5, the V gene TRBV5-1; 7 bases are shared with TRBD1. CDR1 SGHRS and CDR2 YFSETQ come from the germline V gene. The CDR3 has 14 amino acids. J gave up 5 bases and V 3 bases, and 7 bases lay outside the gene matches. This CDR3 reads CASSSTGVGETQYF. CDR3 in DNA: TGCGCCAGCAGCTCCACAGGGGTGGGGGAGACCCAGTACTTC.

The chain employs TRBV7-8 and TRBJ2-7; D may match TRBD1 or TRBD2 (5 bases each). CDR1 is SGHVS, CDR2 FQNEAQ, per germline. CDR3 size: 14 residues. Trimming stripped 3 bases from V and 7 bases from J, with 16 bases between. The CDR3 reads CASSLFEGLGEQYF. The CDR3 DNA follows: TGTGCCAGCAGCTTGTTTGAGGGGCTAGGAGAGCAGTACTTC.

The rearrangement uses TRBV4-1 and TRBJ2-2; D call uncertain. CDR1 MGHRA and CDR2 YSYEKL come from the germline V gene. Trimming took off 3 bases at V and 4 bases at J, with 6 bases between the two ends. The CDR3 loop spans 13 amino acids. The CDR3 protein is CASSHVITGELFF. The DNA of the CDR3 is TGCGCCAGCAGCCACGTAATCACCGGGGAGCTGTTTTTT.

The chain links TRBV6-6 to TRBJ2-7; TRBD1 might be the D (5 bases). Germline V CDR1 and CDR2: MNHNY, SVGAGI (reference sequence). The germline V and J ends were trimmed by 1 base and 2 bases, with 9 bases remaining between them. The CDR3 runs to 14 residues. The CDR3 sequence is CASSYLAGPYEQYF. In DNA form, the CDR3 reads TGTGCCAGCAGTTACTTGGCAGGGCCCTACGAGCAGTACTTC.

The rearrangement joins TRBV7-8 to TRBJ1-4; possible D gene TRBD1, 5 bases. Germline V gene sequence: CDR1 SGHVS, CDR2 FQNEAQ. Trimming removed 5 bases from V and 12 bases from J, with 16 bases in between. This CDR3 is built from 13 residues. The DNA for the CDR3 is TGTGCCAGCAGCGTCGAGGGGTTGGGGGAACTGTTTTTT. Translated: CASSVEGLGELFF. Complete variable domain (other parts from reference TRBV7-8 and TRBJ1-4): GAGVSQSPRYKVAKRGQDVALRCDPISGHVSLFWYQQALGQGPEFLTYFQNEAQLDKSGLPSDRFFAERPEGSVSTLKIQRTQQEDSAVYLCASSVEGLGELFFGSGTQLSVL.

The chain is built from TRBV7-6 and TRBJ1-2; 9 bases line up with TRBD1. This CDR3 has 13 residues. In germline, CDR1 is SGHVS, CDR2 FNYEAQ. Germline trimming cut 1 base from V and 7 bases from J; bases unmatched to any gene: 1. The CDR3 loop is CASSLDRGPGYTF. The CDR3 nucleotides are TGTGCCAGCAGCTTAGACAGGGGGCCTGGCTACACCTTC.

The chain couples TRBV6-6 to TRBJ2-7, with D hard to call. Germline assignment: CDR1 MNHNY and CDR2 SVGAGI (reference sequence). V was clipped by 5 bases and J by 5 bases, with 19 bases between them. There are 15 residues in the CDR3. The CDR3 reads CASSTPSPERHEQYF. The CDR3 bases are TGTGCCAGCAGTACCCCCTCCCCGGAGAGACACGAGCAGTACTTC.

V is TRBV15 and J is TRBJ1-1; D is undetermined. In germline, CDR1 is LNHNV, CDR2 YYDKDF (reference sequence). The V end was cut by 0 bases, the J end by 1 base, with 9 bases between. The CDR3 length is 15 residues. In DNA, the CDR3 is TGTGCCACCAGCAGAGATAAAGGGTGGAACACTGAAGCTTTCTTT. Amino acids: CATSRDKGWNTEAFF. The variable domain in full, completed from reference TRBV15 and TRBJ1-1, reads DAMVIQNPRYQVTQFGKPVTLSCSQTLNHNVMYWYQQKSSQAPKLLFHYYDKDFNNEADTPDNFQSRRPNTSFCFLDIRSPGLGDTAMYLCATSRDKGWNTEAFFGQGTRLTVV.

The chain employs TRBV7-9 and TRBJ2-3, with D perhaps TRBD2 (5 bases). CDR1 is SEHNR, CDR2 FQNEAQ, per germline (reference sequence). V was clipped by 3 bases and J by 4 bases, with 14 bases between them. This CDR3 comprises 15 residues. CDR3 residues: CASSFNAAGPDTQYF. The CDR3 coding sequence is TGTGCCAGCAGCTTTAACGCGGCGGGCCCAGATACGCAGTATTTT.